This TCR beta chain was captured by sequencing in a study of blood T cells in healthy people across ages. In the study overall: Template switching recovered approximately one barcoded beta molecule for every two T cells.

This clonotype was found a few times. The antigen is not known. Primed by a sample-barcoded 5' primer and a J-beta primer mix, a second PCR proceeded for about 6 to 11 cycles. TCRdb used MiXCR to reprocess the 5' RACE reads, holding one entry per CDR3 protein. The table records some 1.4 million distinct CDR3 sequences, 42% of them present only once. Peripheral blood was drawn, roughly 10 milliliters per donor. Every sample gave at least 6 micrograms of total RNA when it was extracted. Whole-study findings and limits: Comparison with aged donors showed that long-lived donors had more naive CD4+ cells and higher diversity.

This clonotype originated in a woman aged 18-29 years in good health. The sample taken for sequencing was blood.

CDR3 sequence reads: CASTGGGELFF. In DNA form, the CDR3 reads TGTGCCAGCACAGGGGGGGGGGAGCTGTTTTTT. This chain joins TRBV27 and TRBJ2-2, with a tentative D call TRBD1 (7 bases). The CDR3 is 11 amino acids. V dropped 7 bases and J dropped 8 bases, with 8 bases sitting between them. The germline V gene encodes CDR1 MNHEY and CDR2 SMNVEV (reference sequence).